This T cell receptor beta chain emerged from a study of T cell changes during pregnancy in multiple sclerosis. The CDR3 totals 19 residues. Generated by immunoSEQ multiplex PCR, the TCRdb table keeps only in-frame clones and is missing some. The top ten clones hold under 0.3% of a sample with 70,000 or so clones, around nine tenths of them seen once. This clone has just a few counts. The gene calls are TRBV21-1 and TRBJ2-4; the table assigns TRBD1, which was not confirmed against the DNA. TRBV21-1 is given as a pseudogene. This TCR was recovered from a female donor with multiple sclerosis, enrolled in a pregnancy study. The material sequenced was CD4+ T cells from peripheral blood mononuclear cells, taken after pregnancy. The CDR3 nucleotides are TGTGCCAGCAGCCCTCTAGGGGCAGGCGGCACCTTAGCCAAAAACATTCAGTACTTC. Translating it yields CASSPLGAGGTLAKNIQYF.